This TCR beta chain was sequenced in a study of blood T cell repertoires in COVID-19. Study context: Researchers got acute and convalescent COVID-19 samples from the United States, Italy and Spain. In each case, the material was cDNA or gDNA derived from T cells, B-cell-depleted T cells, or PBMCs.

Sequenced by immunoSEQ multiplex PCR; TCRdb stores in-frame clones only, minus some. The table has a few hundred thousand clones, roughly 90% seen once. The sequenced material came from peripheral blood. The origin of this receptor is a woman younger than 45 with COVID-19, enrolled during active disease.

The chain's CDR3 is CAISELAGTGGPGELFF. The DNA of the CDR3 is TGTGCCATCAGTGAACTGGCCGGGACAGGGGGCCCCGGGGAGCTGTTTTTT. The chain links TRBV10-3 to TRBJ2-2, with TRBD1 identical over 12 bases. Germline values: CDR1 ENHRY, CDR2 SYGVKD. The trim removed 3 bases at V and 6 bases at J, leaving 8 bases unmatched. This CDR3 has 17 residues.